Given below is one T cell receptor (beta chain) in context. This record comes from a study of T cell responses to AZD1222 COVID-19 vaccine. Libraries were prepared by immunoSEQ multiplex PCR; TCRdb keeps only in-frame clonotypes and omits some of them. There are hundreds of thousands of clones in the sample; approximately 94% occur only once, and more than 0.8% lies in the top ten. Sequences were derived from peripheral blood, sampled on day 0 of MenACWY control vaccination. This receptor was obtained from an adult in good health.

This CDR3 reads CASRRTFFNTQYF. DNA of the CDR3: TGTGCCAGCAGAAGGACCTTCTTCAATACGCAGTATTTT. The chain uses TRBV12-3 or TRBV12-4 and TRBJ2-3; D gene unclear. The length of the CDR3 is 13 residues. V shed 6 bases and J shed 7 bases, with 14 bases lying between them.